These 16 T cell receptor beta chains were sequenced from one sample in a study of shared clonotypes between healthy human individuals. Naive CD8 cells, CD45RO-negative and positively selected for CCR7, excluded terminally differentiated effector memory CD45RA+ cells. Some clones are missing from TCRdb's copy, which holds only in-frame ones; the method was immunoSEQ multiplex PCR. The data hold about 2.2 million clones, with about 93% observed a single time. The sequenced material came from naive CD8+ T cells from PBMCs. The origin of the receptors is a man aged 18 to 30 in good health. Some clones in this sample may be carry-over from other donors' samples.

CDR3 residues: CASSLRFGREEKLFF. The CDR3 coding sequence is TGTGCCAGCTCACTAAGGTTCGGCAGGGAGGAAAAACTGTTTTTT. The chain is built from TRBV18 and TRBJ1-4; D might be TRBD1 (5 bases). The germline V and J ends were trimmed by 4 bases and 8 bases, with 17 bases remaining between them. Germline lookup yields CDR1 KGHSH and CDR2 LQKENI. CDR3 size: 15 residues.

J is TRBJ1-2 and V is TRBV7-2; 7 bases are shared with TRBD1. The CDR3 consists of 15 residues. V trimming: 8 bases; J trimming: 4 bases; junction bases outside the gene matches: 13. Germline V CDR1 and CDR2: SGHTA, FQGNSA. The CDR3 DNA reads TGTGCCAGCGGGGACAGTGTCGGCCTTTTCTATGGCTACACCTTC. The encoded protein is CASGDSVGLFYGYTF. Together with reference TRBV7-2 and TRBJ1-2, the CDR3 gives the full variable domain: GAGVSQSPSNKVTEKGKDVELRCDPISGHTALYWYRQSLGQGLEFLIYFQGNSAPDKSGLPSDRFSAERTGGSVSTLTIQRTQQEDSAVYLCASGDSVGLFYGYTFGSGTRLTVV.

The chain has TRBV27 and TRBJ2-5, with no clear D. The CDR3 covers 14 residues. Trimming left V 5 bases short and J 3 bases short, with 13 bases between. Germline CDR1 reads MNHEY; CDR2 reads SMNVEV (reference sequence). The DNA of the CDR3 is TGTGCCAGCAGTCCTATAGGCTCGGAAGAGACCCAGTACTTC. Translated: CASSPIGSEETQYF.

V and J are TRBV29-1 and TRBJ2-1, with a possible D match to TRBD1 (6 bases). The CDR3 is 12 amino acids. Germline V CDR1 and CDR2: SQVTM, ANQGSEA. The V end lost 7 bases, the J end lost 15 bases, and 22 bases lay between the germline ends. CDR3 in DNA: TGCAGCGCCCCATCCCCCAGGGGAGAACTGTTCTTC. Its translation: CSAPSPRGELFF.

The CDR3: CASSASPAPGNTIYF. CDR3 in DNA: TGTGCCAGCAGCGCCAGTCCTGCCCCAGGAAACACCATATATTTT. This rearrangement joins TRBV9 to TRBJ1-3; D unresolved. The CDR3 sequence is 15 residues long. Germline values: CDR1 SGDLS, CDR2 YYNGEE. With 3 bases removed from V and 4 bases from J, the gap between germline ends came to 14 bases.

This chain links TRBV6-7 with TRBJ1-3; the D is unclear. TRBV6-7 is given ORF status, its function remaining uncertain. The CDR3 has 18 amino acids. Trimming cost V 0 bases and J 2 bases, with 17 bases left between them. The CDR3 DNA follows: TGTGCCAGCAGTTACTCGGGGATTGGGTGCGCGGCTGGAAACACCATATATTTT. Translation gives CASSYSGIGCAAGNTIYF.

The chain employs TRBV7-7 and TRBJ2-7, with a weak D call TRBD1 (5 bases). The V end lost 5 bases, the J end lost 6 bases, and 17 bases lay between the germline ends. Germline V gene data show CDR1 as SSHAT and CDR2 as FNYEAQ (reference sequence). The CDR3 is 14 residues long. The CDR3 is CASSHLNDGAEQYF. CDR3 sequence (DNA): TGTGCCAGCAGCCATCTTAATGATGGGGCCGAGCAGTACTTC. The full variable domain, rest sourced from reference TRBV7-7 and TRBJ2-7, is GAGVSQSPRYKVTKRGQDVTLRCDPISSHATLYWYQQALGQGPEFLTYFNYEAQPDKSGLPSDRFSAERPEGSISTLTIQRTEQRDSAMYRCASSHLNDGAEQYFGPGTRLTVT.

V and J are TRBV23-1 and TRBJ1-5, with 8 positions matching TRBD1. Being an ORF, TRBV23-1 has a function that is uncertain. The CDR3 runs to 15 residues. Germline trimming cut 10 bases from V and 3 bases from J; bases unmatched to any gene: 11. CDR3 protein: CATGGKLYDNQPQHF. DNA of the CDR3: TGCGCCACAGGGGGCAAGTTATACGACAATCAGCCCCAGCATTTT.

This clone was counted a single time. This chain links TRBV7-6 with TRBJ2-5; 11 bases align to TRBD2. The length of the CDR3 is 17 residues. Germline assignment: CDR1 SGHVS and CDR2 FNYEAQ. V trimming: 5 bases; J trimming: 1 base; junction bases outside the gene matches: 9. CDR3 sequence (DNA): TGTGCCAGCAGCACATCCGGGACTAGCGGCATCCAAGAGACCCAGTACTTC. This gives the protein CASSTSGTSGIQETQYF. The variable domain in full, completed from reference TRBV7-6 and TRBJ2-5, reads GAGVSQSPRYKVTKRGQDVALRCDPISGHVSLYWYRQALGQGPEFLTYFNYEAQQDKSGLPNDRFSAERPEGSISTLTIQRTEQRDSAMYRCASSTSGTSGIQETQYFGPGTRLLVL.

The chain couples TRBV28 to TRBJ1-5; 7 bases agree with TRBD1. Per germline, CDR1 MDHEN and CDR2 SYDVKM. Germline trimming cut 5 bases from V and 0 bases from J; bases unmatched to any gene: 7. This CDR3 spans 16 amino acids. Here the CDR3 reads CASSLGGQYSNQPQHF. The CDR3 coding sequence is TGTGCCAGCAGTCTAGGGGGCCAATATAGCAATCAGCCCCAGCATTTT.

This chain connects TRBV19 to TRBJ1-5, with 7 bases that match TRBD1. Germline lookup yields CDR1 LNHDA and CDR2 SQIVND (reference sequence). With V trimmed by 6 bases and J by 0 bases, 14 bases remained unmatched. This CDR3 spans 18 amino acids. CDR3 nucleotides: TGTGCCAGTAGAACAGGGGTGGTGGGCCTCTATAGCAATCAGCCCCAGCATTTT. It specifies CASRTGVVGLYSNQPQHF.

The J gene is TRBJ2-7, the V gene TRBV4-3; D is unresolved. CDR1 LGHNA and CDR2 YSLEER come from the germline V gene. The CDR3 runs to 13 residues. V lost 3 bases and J lost 3, with 9 bases in between. CDR3 in DNA: TGCGCCAGCAGCCACGGACCCCACTACGAGCAGTACTTC. It encodes CASSHGPHYEQYF.

This chain uses TRBV27 with TRBJ2-7; a possible D gene is TRBD1 (6 bases). The V gene's germline CDR1 is MNHEY and CDR2 SMNVEV (reference sequence). The ends were cut back, 2 bases at V and 2 bases at J, with 10 bases in the middle. The CDR3 has 14 amino acids. The CDR3 region has the DNA TGTGCCAGCAGTTTACAGGGGTGGCCCTACGAGCAGTACTTC. Its translation: CASSLQGWPYEQYF.

This chain joins TRBV5-4 and TRBJ2-7; D is undetermined. CDR3 length: 15 residues. From germline, CDR1 is SGHNT and CDR2 YYREEE (reference sequence). The V and J ends lost 4 bases and 2 bases respectively, with 16 bases between them. Here the CDR3 DNA reads TGTGCCAGCAGCCTATCACCGGGCAGTCCCTACGAGCAGTACTTC. Amino acid sequence: CASSLSPGSPYEQYF. Together with reference TRBV5-4 and TRBJ2-7, the CDR3 gives the full variable domain: ETGVTQSPTHLIKTRGQQVTLRCSSQSGHNTVSWYQQALGQGPQFIFQYYREEENGRGNFPPRFSGLQFPNYSSELNVNALELDDSALYLCASSLSPGSPYEQYFGPGTRLTVT.

The chain combines TRBV27 with TRBJ2-7, with 9 bases that match TRBD1. Trimming removed 5 bases from V and 2 bases from J; junction bases left unmatched: 7. CDR1 and CDR2 from the germline V gene are MNHEY and SMNVEV (reference sequence). The CDR3 extends over 15 amino acids. The chain's CDR3 is CASSTMTGGAYEQYF. CDR3 nucleotides: TGTGCCAGCAGTACTATGACAGGGGGTGCCTACGAGCAGTACTTC.

This clone was picked up one time. The V and J genes are TRBV19 and TRBJ2-7; the D gene is possibly TRBD1 (6 bases). This CDR3 has 17 amino acids. Germline lookup yields CDR1 LNHDA and CDR2 SQIVND (reference sequence). V lost 3 bases and J 5 bases, leaving 23 bases between the germline ends. Here the CDR3 DNA reads TGTGCCAGTAGTATCCTGGGGCTCGTCGGGACAAGGAACGAGCAGTACTTC. This codes for CASSILGLVGTRNEQYF.